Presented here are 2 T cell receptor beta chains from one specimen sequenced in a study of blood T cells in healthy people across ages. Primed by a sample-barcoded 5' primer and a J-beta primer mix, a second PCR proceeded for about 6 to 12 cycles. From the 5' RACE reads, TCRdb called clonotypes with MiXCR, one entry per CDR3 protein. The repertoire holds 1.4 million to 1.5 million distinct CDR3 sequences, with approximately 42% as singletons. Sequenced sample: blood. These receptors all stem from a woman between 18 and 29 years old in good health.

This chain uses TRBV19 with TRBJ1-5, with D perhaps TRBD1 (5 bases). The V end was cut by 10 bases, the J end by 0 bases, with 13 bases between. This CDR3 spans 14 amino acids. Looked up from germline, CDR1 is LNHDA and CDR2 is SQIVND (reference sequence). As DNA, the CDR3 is TGTGCCACGATGGGAGGGGTTAGCAATCAGCCCCAGCATTTT. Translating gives CATMGGVSNQPQHF. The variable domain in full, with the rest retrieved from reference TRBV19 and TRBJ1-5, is DGGITQSPKYLFRKEGQNVTLSCEQNLNHDAMYWYRQDPGQGLRLIYYSQIVNDFQKGDIAEGYSVSREKKESFPLTVTSAQKNPTAFYLCATMGGVSNQPQHFGDGTRLSIL.

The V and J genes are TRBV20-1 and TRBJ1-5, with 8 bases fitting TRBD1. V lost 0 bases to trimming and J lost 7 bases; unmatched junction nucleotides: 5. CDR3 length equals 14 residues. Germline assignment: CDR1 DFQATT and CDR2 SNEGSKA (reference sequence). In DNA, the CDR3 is TGCAGTGCTAGAGATGACAGGGGAACCCAGCCCCAGCATTTT. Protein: CSARDDRGTQPQHF.